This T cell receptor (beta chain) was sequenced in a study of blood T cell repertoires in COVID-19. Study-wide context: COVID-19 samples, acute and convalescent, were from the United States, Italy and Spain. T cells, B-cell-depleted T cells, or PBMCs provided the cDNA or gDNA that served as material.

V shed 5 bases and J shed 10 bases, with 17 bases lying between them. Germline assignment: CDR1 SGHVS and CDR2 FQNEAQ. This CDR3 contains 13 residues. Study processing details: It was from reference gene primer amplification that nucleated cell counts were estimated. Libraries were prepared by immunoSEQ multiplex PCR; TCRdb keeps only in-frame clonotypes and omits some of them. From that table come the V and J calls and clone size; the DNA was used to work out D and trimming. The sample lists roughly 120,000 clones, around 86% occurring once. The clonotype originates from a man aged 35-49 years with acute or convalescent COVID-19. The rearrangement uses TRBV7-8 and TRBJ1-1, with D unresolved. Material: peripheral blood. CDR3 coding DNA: TGTGCCAGCAGCCGGAGTCAAACCTTCGGAGCTTTCTTT. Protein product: CASSRSQTFGAFF.